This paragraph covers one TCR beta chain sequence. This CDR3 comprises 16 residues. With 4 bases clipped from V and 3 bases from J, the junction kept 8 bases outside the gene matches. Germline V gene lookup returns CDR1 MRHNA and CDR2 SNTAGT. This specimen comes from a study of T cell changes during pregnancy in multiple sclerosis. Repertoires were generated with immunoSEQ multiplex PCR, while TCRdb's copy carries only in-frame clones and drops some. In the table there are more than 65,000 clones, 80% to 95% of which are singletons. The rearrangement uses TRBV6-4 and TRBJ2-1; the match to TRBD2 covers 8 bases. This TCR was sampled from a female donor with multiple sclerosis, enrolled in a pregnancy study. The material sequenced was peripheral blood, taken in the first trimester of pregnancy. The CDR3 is CASSVRSGGDYNEQFF. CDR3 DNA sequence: TGTGCCAGCAGTGTTCGTTCGGGAGGGGACTACAATGAGCAGTTCTTC.